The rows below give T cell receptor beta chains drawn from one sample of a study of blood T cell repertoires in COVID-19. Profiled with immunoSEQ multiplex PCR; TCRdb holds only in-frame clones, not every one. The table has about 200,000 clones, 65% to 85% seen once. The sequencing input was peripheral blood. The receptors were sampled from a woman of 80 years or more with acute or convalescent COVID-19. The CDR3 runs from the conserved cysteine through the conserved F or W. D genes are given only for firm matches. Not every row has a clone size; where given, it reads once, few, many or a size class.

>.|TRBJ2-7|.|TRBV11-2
CASSLEAKTYEQYF
TGTGCCAGCAGCTTAGAAGCTAAGACCTACGAGCAGTACTTC
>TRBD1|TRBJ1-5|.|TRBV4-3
CASSQDLGQVYQPQHF
TGCGCCAGCAGCCAAGATCTAGGACAGGTGTATCAGCCCCAGCATTTT
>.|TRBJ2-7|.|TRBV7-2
CASSLVGGSMVGQYF
TGTGCCAGCAGCTTAGTAGGGGGATCAATGGTCGGGCAGTACTTC
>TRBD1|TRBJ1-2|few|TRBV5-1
CASSSSDRGSSGYTF
TGCGCCAGCAGCTCCTCGGACAGGGGATCTAGCGGCTACACCTTC
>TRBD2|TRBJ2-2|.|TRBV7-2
CPRSSFAGGADAGELFF
TGCCCCCGCAGCAGCTTCGCGGGGGGGGCAGACGCCGGGGAGCTGTTTTTT
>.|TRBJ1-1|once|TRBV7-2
CASSFLGGTEAFF
TGTGCCAGCAGCTTCCTTGGGGGGACTGAAGCTTTCTTT
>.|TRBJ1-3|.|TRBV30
CAWSIRTAGNTIYF
TGTGCCTGGAGTATCCGGACAGCTGGAAACACCATATATTTT
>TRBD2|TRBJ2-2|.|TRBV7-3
CASSQAGGSGELFF
TGTGCCAGCAGCCAAGCGGGAGGGTCCGGGGAGCTGTTTTTT
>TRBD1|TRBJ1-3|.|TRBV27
CARRQGLSSGNTIYF
TGTGCCAGGCGACAGGGACTGAGCTCTGGAAACACCATATATTTT
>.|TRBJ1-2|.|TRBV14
CASSQNQASNYGYTF
TGTGCCAGCAGCCAAAACCAGGCGAGTAACTATGGCTACACCTTC
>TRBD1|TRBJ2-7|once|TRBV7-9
CASSLSLGTGNEQYF
TGTGCCAGCAGCTTGAGTCTTGGGACAGGGAACGAGCAGTACTTC
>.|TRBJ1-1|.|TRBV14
CASSRARGTEAFF
TGTGCCAGCAGCCGGGCGAGGGGGACTGAAGCTTTCTTT
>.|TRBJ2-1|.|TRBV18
CASSPPAHYNEQFF
TGTGCCAGCTCACCACCGGCCCACTACAATGAGCAGTTCTTC
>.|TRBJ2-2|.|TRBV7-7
CASSTGNTGELFF
TGTGCTAGCAGCACAGGGAACACCGGGGAGCTGTTTTTT
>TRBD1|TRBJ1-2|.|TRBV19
CASSSRTGVDGYTF
TGTGCCAGTAGTAGCCGGACAGGGGTGGATGGCTACACCTTC
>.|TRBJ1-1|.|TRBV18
CASSPGATGRAFF
TGTGCCAGCTCACCGGGGGCGACAGGACGAGCTTTCTTT
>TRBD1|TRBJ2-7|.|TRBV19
CASTAVPGQGPYEQYF
TGTGCCAGTACCGCTGTACCGGGACAGGGTCCCTACGAGCAGTACTTC
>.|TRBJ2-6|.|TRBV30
CAWNTSPGANVLTF
TGTGCCTGGAATACAAGTCCTGGGGCCAACGTCCTGACTTTC
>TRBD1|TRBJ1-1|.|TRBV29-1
CSGGQGVTEAFF
TGCAGCGGGGGACAGGGGGTCACTGAAGCTTTCTTT
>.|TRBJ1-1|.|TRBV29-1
CSVDRGGYTEAFF
TGCAGCGTTGACAGGGGCGGGTACACTGAAGCTTTCTTT
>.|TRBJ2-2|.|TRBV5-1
CASSLSGSQQNGELFF
TGCGCCAGCAGCTTGTCCGGGAGTCAACAAAACGGGGAGCTGTTTTTT
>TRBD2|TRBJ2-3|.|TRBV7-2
CASSLDPSGSTDTQYF
TGTGCCAGCAGCTTAGATCCTAGCGGGAGTACAGATACGCAGTATTTT
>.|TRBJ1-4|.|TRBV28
CASRQTGRNEKLFF
TGTGCCAGTCGCCAGACAGGCCGTAATGAAAAACTGTTTTTT
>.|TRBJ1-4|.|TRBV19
CASSYDRSLEKLFF
TGTGCCAGTAGTTATGACAGGAGCCTTGAAAAACTGTTTTTT
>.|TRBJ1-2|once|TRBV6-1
CASSEQVATYGYTF
TGTGCCAGCAGTGAACAGGTGGCTACTTATGGCTACACCTTC